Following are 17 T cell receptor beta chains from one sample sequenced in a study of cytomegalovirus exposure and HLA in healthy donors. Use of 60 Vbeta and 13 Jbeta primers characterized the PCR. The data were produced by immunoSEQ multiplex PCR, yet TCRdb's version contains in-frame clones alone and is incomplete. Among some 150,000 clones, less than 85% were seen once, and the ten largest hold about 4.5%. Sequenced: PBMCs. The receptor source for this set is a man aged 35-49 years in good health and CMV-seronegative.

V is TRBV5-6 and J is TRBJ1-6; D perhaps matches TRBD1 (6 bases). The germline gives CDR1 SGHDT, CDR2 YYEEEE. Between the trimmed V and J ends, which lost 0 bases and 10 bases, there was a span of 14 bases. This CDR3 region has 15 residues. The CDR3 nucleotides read TGTGCCAGCAGCTTGGAGAGCGGGGGGCTATCACCCCTCCACTTT. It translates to CASSLESGGLSPLHF.

CDR3 DNA sequence: TGTGCCAGCAGTTACAACGGGGGGATAGGAAACACCATATATTTT. Its protein is CASSYNGGIGNTIYF. This sequence joins TRBV6-6 and TRBJ1-3; TRBD1 is a possible D gene (5 bases). The CDR3 consists of 15 residues. Between the trimmed V and J ends, which lost 2 bases and 4 bases, there was a span of 12 bases. Germline CDR1 MNHNY, CDR2 SVGAGI (reference sequence).

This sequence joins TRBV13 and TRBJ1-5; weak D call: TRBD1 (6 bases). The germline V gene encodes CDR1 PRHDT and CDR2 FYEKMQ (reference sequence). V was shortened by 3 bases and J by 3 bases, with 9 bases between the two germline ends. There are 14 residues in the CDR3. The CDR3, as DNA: TGTGCCAGCAGCTTGCGACAGGTCAATCAGCCCCAGCATTTT. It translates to CASSLRQVNQPQHF.

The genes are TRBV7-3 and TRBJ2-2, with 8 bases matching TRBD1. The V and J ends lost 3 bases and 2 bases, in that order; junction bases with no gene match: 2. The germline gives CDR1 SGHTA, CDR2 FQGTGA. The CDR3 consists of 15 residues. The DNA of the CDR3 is TGTGCCAGCAGCTTCGACAGGGGTAACACCGGGGAGCTGTTTTTT. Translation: CASSFDRGNTGELFF.

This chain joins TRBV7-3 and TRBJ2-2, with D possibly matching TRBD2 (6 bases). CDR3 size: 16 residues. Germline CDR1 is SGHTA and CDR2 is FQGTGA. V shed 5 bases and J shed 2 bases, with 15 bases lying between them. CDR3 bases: TGTGCCAGCAGCCTCGGGGGTGGGCTTAACACCGGGGAGCTGTTTTTT. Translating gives CASSLGGGLNTGELFF.

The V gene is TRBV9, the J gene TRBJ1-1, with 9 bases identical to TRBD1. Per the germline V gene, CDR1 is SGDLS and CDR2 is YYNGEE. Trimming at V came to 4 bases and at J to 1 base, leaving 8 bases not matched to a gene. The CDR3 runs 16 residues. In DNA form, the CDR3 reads TGTGCCAGCAGCCCTCAGCTGGGACAGGGGAACACTGAAGCTTTCTTT. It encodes CASSPQLGQGNTEAFF.

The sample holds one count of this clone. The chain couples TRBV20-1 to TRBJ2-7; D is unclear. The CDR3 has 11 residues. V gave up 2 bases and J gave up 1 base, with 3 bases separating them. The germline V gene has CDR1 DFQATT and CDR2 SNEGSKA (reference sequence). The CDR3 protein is CSARLSYEQYF. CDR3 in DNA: TGCAGTGCTAGATTATCCTACGAGCAGTACTTC.

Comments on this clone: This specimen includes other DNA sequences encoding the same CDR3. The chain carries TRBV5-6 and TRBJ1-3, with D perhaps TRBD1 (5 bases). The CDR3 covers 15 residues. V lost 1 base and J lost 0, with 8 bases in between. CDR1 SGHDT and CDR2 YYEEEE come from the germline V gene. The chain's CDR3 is CASSLPQGSGNTIYF. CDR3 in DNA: TGTGCCAGCAGCTTGCCTCAGGGCTCTGGAAACACCATATATTTT.

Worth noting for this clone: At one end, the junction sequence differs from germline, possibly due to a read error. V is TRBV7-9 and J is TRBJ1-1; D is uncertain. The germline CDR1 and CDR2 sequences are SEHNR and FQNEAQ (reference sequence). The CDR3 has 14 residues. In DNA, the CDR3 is TGTTCCAGCAGCCATCCCCCGGAGAGGGTCGAAGCTTTCTTT. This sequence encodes CSSSHPPERVEAFF. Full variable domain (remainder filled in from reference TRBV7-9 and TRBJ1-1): DTGVSQNPRHKITKRGQNVTFRCDPISEHNRLYWYRQTLGQGPEFLTYFQNEAQLEKSRLLSDRFSAERPKGSFSTLEIQRTEQGDSAMYLCSSSHPPERVEAFFGQGTRLTVV.

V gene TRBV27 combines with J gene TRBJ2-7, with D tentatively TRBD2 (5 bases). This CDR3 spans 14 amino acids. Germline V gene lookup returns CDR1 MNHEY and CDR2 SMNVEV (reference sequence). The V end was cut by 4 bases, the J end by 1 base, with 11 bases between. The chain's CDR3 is CASSSPDFSYEQYF. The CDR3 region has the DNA TGTGCCAGCAGTTCTCCGGACTTTTCCTACGAGCAGTACTTC.

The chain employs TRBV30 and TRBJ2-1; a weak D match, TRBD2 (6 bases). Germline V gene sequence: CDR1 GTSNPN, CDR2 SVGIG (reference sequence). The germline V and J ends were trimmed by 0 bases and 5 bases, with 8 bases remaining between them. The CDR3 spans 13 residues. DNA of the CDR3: TGTGCCTGGAGTGTCGGGAGCAACAATGAGCAGTTCTTC. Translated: CAWSVGSNNEQFF. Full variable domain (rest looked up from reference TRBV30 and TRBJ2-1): SQTIHQWPATLVQPVGSPLSLECTVEGTSNPNLYWYRQAAGRGLQLLFYSVGIGQISSEVPQNLSASRPQDRQFILSSKKLLLSDSGFYLCAWSVGSNNEQFFGPGTRLTVL.

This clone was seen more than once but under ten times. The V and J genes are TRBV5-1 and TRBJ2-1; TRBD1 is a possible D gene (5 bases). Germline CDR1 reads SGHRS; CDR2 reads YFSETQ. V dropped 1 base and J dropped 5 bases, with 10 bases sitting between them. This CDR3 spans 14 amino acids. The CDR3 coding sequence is TGCGCCAGCAGCTTGTTAGGGGCCCACAATGAGCAGTTCTTC. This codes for CASSLLGAHNEQFF.

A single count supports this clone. Here the CDR3 DNA reads TGTGCCAGCAGTTCCCGGGACAGGGTTGACAATGAGCAGTTCTTC. This codes for CASSSRDRVDNEQFF. The chain uses TRBV6-1 and TRBJ2-1; 9 bases are shared with TRBD1. V was clipped by 5 bases and J by 5 bases; unmatched bases: 7. The CDR3 length is 15 residues. Germline CDR1 is MNHNS and CDR2 is SASEGT.

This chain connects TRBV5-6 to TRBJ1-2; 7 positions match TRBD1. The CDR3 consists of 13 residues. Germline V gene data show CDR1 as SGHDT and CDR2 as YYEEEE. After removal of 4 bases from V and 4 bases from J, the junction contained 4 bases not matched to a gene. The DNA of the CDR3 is TGTGCCAGCAGCCCCGGACAGGTCTATGGCTACACCTTC. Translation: CASSPGQVYGYTF.

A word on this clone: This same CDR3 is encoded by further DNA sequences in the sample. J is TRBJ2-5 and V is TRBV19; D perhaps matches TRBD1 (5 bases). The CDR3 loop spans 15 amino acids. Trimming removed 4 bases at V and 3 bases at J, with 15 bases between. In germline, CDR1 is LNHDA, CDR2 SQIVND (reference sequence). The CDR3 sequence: CASSKLEGAEETQYF. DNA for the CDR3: TGTGCCAGTAGTAAATTGGAAGGGGCTGAAGAGACCCAGTACTTC.

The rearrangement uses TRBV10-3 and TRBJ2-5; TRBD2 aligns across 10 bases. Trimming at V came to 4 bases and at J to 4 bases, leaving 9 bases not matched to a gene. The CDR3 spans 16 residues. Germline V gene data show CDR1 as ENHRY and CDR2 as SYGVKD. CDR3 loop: CAISVGPLAGAETQYF. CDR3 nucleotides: TGTGCCATCAGTGTTGGGCCCCTAGCGGGGGCAGAGACCCAGTACTTC.

DNA for the CDR3: TGTGCCAGCAGTTACTCGACAGGGGCCCACGAGCAGTACTTC. Translated: CASSYSTGAHEQYF. The chain combines TRBV6-6 with TRBJ2-7; 8 bases fit TRBD1. The CDR3 is 14 residues long. Trimming removed 0 bases from V and 5 bases from J; junction bases left unmatched: 3. Germline CDR1 reads MNHNY; CDR2 reads SVGAGI (reference sequence).